This entry lists 13 T cell receptor beta chains sequenced from one sample in a study of T cells after yellow fever vaccination. TCRdb recomputed calls from the 5' RACE reads with MiXCR, one row per CDR3 protein. The table records around 360,000 distinct CDR3 sequences, around a tenth of them present only once. The specimen comprised PBMCs, sampled on the day of the first yellow fever vaccination. These receptors were taken from a young man who received the YFV17D yellow fever vaccine.

The rearrangement links TRBV5-1 to TRBJ2-1; tentatively, D is TRBD1 or TRBD2 (5 bases each). The CDR3 totals 14 residues. The ends were cut back, 2 bases at V and 8 bases at J, with 14 bases in the middle. Germline CDR1 SGHRS, CDR2 YFSETQ. The DNA of the CDR3 is TGCGCCAGCAGCTTAGAGGGGTCTTCGGATGAGCAGTTCTTC. As protein: CASSLEGSSDEQFF.

Only a few counts were recorded for this clonotype. This sequence joins TRBV20-1 and TRBJ1-2; D not resolved. The CDR3 runs to 13 residues. From germline, CDR1 is DFQATT and CDR2 SNEGSKA (reference sequence). V gave up 3 bases and J gave up 6 bases, with 14 bases separating them. The CDR3 nucleotides are TGCAGTGCTAGGGACCCTCTCAGGAATGGCTACACCTTC. It yields the protein CSARDPLRNGYTF.

The chain uses TRBV4-3 and TRBJ1-4; the D gene is possibly TRBD1 (5 bases). The CDR3 totals 12 residues. Between the trimmed V and J ends, which lost 5 bases and 6 bases, there was a span of 7 bases. Germline V gene sequence: CDR1 LGHNA, CDR2 YSLEER. The CDR3 protein is CASSTRDEKLFF. DNA for the CDR3: TGCGCCAGCAGCACCAGGGATGAAAAACTGTTTTTT.

J is TRBJ2-2 and V is TRBV7-9, with TRBD1 identical over 9 bases. The trim removed 4 bases at V and 8 bases at J, leaving 11 bases unmatched. Per germline, CDR1 SEHNR and CDR2 FQNEAQ (reference sequence). CDR3 size: 16 residues. The CDR3 nucleotides read TGTGCCAGCAGCTCGAACAGGGGGCAGCTAACGGGGGAGCTGTTTTTT. Protein sequence: CASSSNRGQLTGELFF. The full variable domain, completed using reference TRBV7-9 and TRBJ2-2, is DTGVSQNPRHKITKRGQNVTFRCDPISEHNRLYWYRQTLGQGPEFLTYFQNEAQLEKSRLLSDRFSAERPKGSFSTLEIQRTEQGDSAMYLCASSSNRGQLTGELFFGEGSRLTVL.

Ten or more counts support this clonotype. The rearrangement joins TRBV29-1 to TRBJ2-2; no clear D gene. This CDR3 comprises 13 residues. Deletions cut 5 bases from V and 2 bases from J, with 9 bases between. The V gene's germline CDR1 is SQVTM and CDR2 ANQGSEA. For the CDR3, the DNA is TGCAGCGTTAGCAGGTCTAACACCGGGGAGCTGTTTTTT. Translation gives CSVSRSNTGELFF.

In its sample, this clonotype was seen a few times. This sequence joins TRBV5-1 and TRBJ2-1; TRBD1 aligns across 7 bases. V trimming: 6 bases; J trimming: 7 bases; junction bases outside the gene matches: 10. Germline values: CDR1 SGHRS, CDR2 YFSETQ. The CDR3 has 14 residues. CDR3 protein: CASIGTELGNEQFF. The CDR3 bases are TGCGCCAGCATAGGGACAGAATTAGGGAATGAGCAGTTCTTC.

This chain uses TRBV29-1 with TRBJ2-1, with D uncertain. Trimming removed 8 bases from V and 2 bases from J, with 16 bases in between. Germline CDR1 and CDR2: SQVTM and ANQGSEA. There are 14 residues in the CDR3. DNA of the CDR3: TGCAGCTCCCAGGTGGACCCCACCTACAATGAGCAGTTCTTC. Protein: CSSQVDPTYNEQFF.

The rearrangement links TRBV27 to TRBJ1-1; D might be TRBD1 (5 bases). V lost 2 bases and J 4 bases, leaving 14 bases between the germline ends. The germline V gene encodes CDR1 MNHEY and CDR2 SMNVEV (reference sequence). CDR3 length: 15 amino acids. The CDR3 reads CASSLTLGGGTEAFF. The DNA of the CDR3 is TGTGCCAGCAGTTTAACTTTGGGGGGGGGCACTGAAGCTTTCTTT.

This clonotype has a handful of counts. The chain recombines TRBV20-1 with TRBJ2-1; 10 positions match TRBD1. Losses at the gene ends were 5 bases for V and 9 bases for J; bases not matched to a gene: 7. The CDR3 totals 13 residues. CDR1 is DFQATT and CDR2 is SNEGSKA in the germline V gene (reference sequence). CDR3 amino acids: CSAYDRGLGEQFF. DNA of the CDR3: TGCAGTGCTTACGACAGGGGGCTCGGTGAGCAGTTCTTC.

The rearrangement uses TRBV24-1 and TRBJ1-1, with 7 bases lining up with TRBD1. This CDR3 comprises 15 residues. The ends lost 3 bases at V and 5 bases at J; junction bases unmatched: 8. The germline gives CDR1 KGHDR, CDR2 SFDVKD. CDR3 in DNA: TGTGCCACCAGTGATGGGGGACAGCAGGGAACTGAAGCTTTCTTT. Translation: CATSDGGQQGTEAFF.

In its sample, this clonotype was seen many times. The rearrangement joins TRBV24-1 to TRBJ2-5; 7 nucleotides line up with TRBD2. Germline V gene data show CDR1 as KGHDR and CDR2 as SFDVKD. The length of the CDR3 is 16 residues. The trim removed 0 bases at V and 5 bases at J, leaving 8 bases unmatched. The DNA for the CDR3 is TGTGCCACCAGTGATTTGCCAAGGGAGGGTCAGGAGACCCAGTACTTC. This gives the protein CATSDLPREGQETQYF.

The V call is TRBV29-1, the J call TRBJ2-3, with 9 bases lining up with TRBD2. V lost 4 bases to trimming and J lost 7 bases; unmatched junction nucleotides: 12. The CDR3 runs to 15 residues. Germline V gene data show CDR1 as SQVTM and CDR2 as ANQGSEA. This CDR3 is CSVGVAGDLRNTQYF. The CDR3 nucleotides read TGCAGCGTTGGCGTAGCGGGGGATTTGAGGAATACGCAGTATTTT.

This clonotype has just a few counts. This chain links TRBV5-1 with TRBJ1-5, with a possible D match to TRBD1 (5 bases). The CDR3 runs 16 residues. CDR1 and CDR2 (germline): SGHRS, YFSETQ. Deletions cut 1 base from V and 5 bases from J, with 16 bases between. The CDR3 sequence: CASSLLPQGGDQPQHF. In DNA form, the CDR3 reads TGCGCCAGCAGCTTGCTACCCCAGGGAGGGGATCAGCCCCAGCATTTT.